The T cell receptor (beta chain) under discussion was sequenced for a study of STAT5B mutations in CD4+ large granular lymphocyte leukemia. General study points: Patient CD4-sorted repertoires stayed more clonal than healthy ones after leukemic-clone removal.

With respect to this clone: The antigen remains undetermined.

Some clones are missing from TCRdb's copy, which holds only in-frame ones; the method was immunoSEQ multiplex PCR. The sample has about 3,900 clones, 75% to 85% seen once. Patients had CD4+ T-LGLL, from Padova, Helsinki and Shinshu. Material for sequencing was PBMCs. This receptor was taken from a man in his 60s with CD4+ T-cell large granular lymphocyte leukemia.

CDR3 in DNA: TGCGCCAGCAGTGAGCGCCAGGGAAGGCTAGTAGAGACCCAGTACTTC. Its translation is CASSERQGRLVETQYF. The chain has TRBV10-2 and TRBJ2-5; a weak D match, TRBD1 (5 bases). The V gene lost 2 bases and the J gene lost 4 bases, with 17 bases spanning the gap. CDR1 and CDR2 (germline): WSHSY, SAAADI. CDR3 length: 16 residues.